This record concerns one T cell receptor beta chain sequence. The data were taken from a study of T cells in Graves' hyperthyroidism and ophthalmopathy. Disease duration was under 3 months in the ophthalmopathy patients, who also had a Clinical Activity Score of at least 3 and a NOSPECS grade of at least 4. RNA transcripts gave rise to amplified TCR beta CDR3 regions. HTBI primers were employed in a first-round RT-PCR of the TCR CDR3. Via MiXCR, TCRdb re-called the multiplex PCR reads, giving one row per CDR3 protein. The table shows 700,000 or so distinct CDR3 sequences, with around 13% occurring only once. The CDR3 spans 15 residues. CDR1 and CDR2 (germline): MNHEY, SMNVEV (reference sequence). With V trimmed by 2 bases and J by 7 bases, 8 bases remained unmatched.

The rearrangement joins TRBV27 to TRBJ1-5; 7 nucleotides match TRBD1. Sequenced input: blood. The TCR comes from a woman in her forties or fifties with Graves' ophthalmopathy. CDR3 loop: CASSLNRGIGQPQHF. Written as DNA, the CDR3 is TGTGCCAGCAGTTTAAACAGGGGTATAGGGCAGCCCCAGCATTTT.